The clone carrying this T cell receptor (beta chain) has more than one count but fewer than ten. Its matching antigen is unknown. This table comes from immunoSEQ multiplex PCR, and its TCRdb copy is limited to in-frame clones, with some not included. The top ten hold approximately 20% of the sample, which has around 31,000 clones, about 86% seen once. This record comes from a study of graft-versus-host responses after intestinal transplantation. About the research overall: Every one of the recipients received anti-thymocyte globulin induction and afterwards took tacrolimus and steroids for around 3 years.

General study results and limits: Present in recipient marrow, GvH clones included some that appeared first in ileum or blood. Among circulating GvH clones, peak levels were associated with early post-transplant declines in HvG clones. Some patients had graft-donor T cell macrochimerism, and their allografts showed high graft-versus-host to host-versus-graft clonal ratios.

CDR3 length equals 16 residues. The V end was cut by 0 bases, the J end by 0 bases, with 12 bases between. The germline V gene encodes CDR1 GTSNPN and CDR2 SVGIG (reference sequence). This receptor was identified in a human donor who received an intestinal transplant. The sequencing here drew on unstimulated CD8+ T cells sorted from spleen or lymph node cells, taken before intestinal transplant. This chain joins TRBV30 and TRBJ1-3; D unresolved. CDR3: CAWSVLGVSSGNTIYF. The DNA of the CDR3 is TGTGCCTGGAGTGTACTAGGCGTGAGCTCTGGAAACACCATATATTTT.